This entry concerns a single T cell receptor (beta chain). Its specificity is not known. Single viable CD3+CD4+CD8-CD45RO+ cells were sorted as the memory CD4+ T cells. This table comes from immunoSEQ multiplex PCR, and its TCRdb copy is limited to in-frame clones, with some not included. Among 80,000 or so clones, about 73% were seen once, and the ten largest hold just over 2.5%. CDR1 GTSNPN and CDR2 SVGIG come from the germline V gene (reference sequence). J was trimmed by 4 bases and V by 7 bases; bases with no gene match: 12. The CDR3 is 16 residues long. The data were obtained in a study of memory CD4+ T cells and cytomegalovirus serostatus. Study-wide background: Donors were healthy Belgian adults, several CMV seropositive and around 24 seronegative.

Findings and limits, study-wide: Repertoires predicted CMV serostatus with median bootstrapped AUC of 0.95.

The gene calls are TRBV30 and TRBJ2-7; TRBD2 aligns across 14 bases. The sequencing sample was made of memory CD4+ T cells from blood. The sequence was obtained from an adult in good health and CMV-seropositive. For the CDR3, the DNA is TGTGCCTATTCCCCGGGACTAGCGGGAGTTCGGTACGAGCAGTACGTC. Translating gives CAYSPGLAGVRYEQYV.